The rows below give T cell receptor beta chains drawn from one sample of a study of regulatory T cells in long-lasting Graves disease. TCRdb passed the multiplex PCR reads through MiXCR, listing each CDR3 protein once. Among fewer than 450,000 distinct CDR3 sequences listed, 15% were seen once. The sample was also reused in another study, on T cells in Graves' hyperthyroidism and ophthalmopathy.

Sequenced material: peripheral blood mononuclear cells (PBMCs), taken at new diagnosis, from a patient treated with antithyroid drugs. Receptors were obtained from a woman aged 40 to 49 with Graves disease. The CDR3 runs from the conserved cysteine through the conserved F or W. A D gene is named only where the DNA matches it firmly. A clone size is listed for some rows: how often the clone was seen (once, few, many), or a class if it is expanded.

clone size	D gene	CDR3 length	J gene	V gene	CDR3 protein	CDR3 DNA
many	.	18	TRBJ2-2	TRBV11-3	CASSLEGVFLANTGELFF	TGTGCCAGCAGCTTAGAGGGGGTATTTTTGGCGAACACCGGGGAGCTGTTTTTT
.	TRBD1	14	TRBJ2-7	TRBV28	CASSVTGGEGEQYF	TGTGCCAGCAGTGTGACAGGGGGCGAAGGGGAGCAGTACTTC
few	.	13	TRBJ1-5	TRBV2	CASGPRSSQPQHF	TGTGCCAGCGGGCCACGGAGTAGTCAGCCCCAGCATTTT
many	.	15	TRBJ2-1	TRBV7-9	CASYVIGAGRNEQFF	TGTGCCAGCTACGTTATAGGGGCAGGGAGGAATGAGCAGTTCTTC
many	.	16	TRBJ2-5	TRBV6-1	CASSPGLRSNKETQYF	TGTGCCAGCAGCCCGGGACTCCGATCGAACAAAGAGACCCAGTACTTC
.	TRBD1	14	TRBJ2-2	TRBV6-2/TRBV6-3	CASSRTGGGGELFF	TGTGCCAGCAGTCGGACAGGGGGCGGCGGGGAGCTGTTTTTT
many	TRBD2	16	TRBJ2-1	TRBV28	CASSLRLAGTDNEQFF	TGTGCCAGCAGTTTGAGACTAGCGGGAACAGACAATGAGCAGTTCTTC
many	.	12	TRBJ1-5	TRBV28	CASSDPNQPQHF	TGTGCCAGCAGTGACCCGAATCAGCCCCAGCATTTT
many	.	15	TRBJ2-5	TRBV12-3/TRBV12-4	CASSPLMGPGETQYF	TGTGCCAGCAGCCCTCTAATGGGCCCCGGGGAGACCCAGTACTTC
.	.	16	TRBJ2-3	TRBV30	CAWSWGDLDYTDTQYF	TGTGCCTGGTCCTGGGGGGATCTGGACTACACAGATACGCAGTATTTT
.	.	14	TRBJ1-2	TRBV19	CASSRRDGSYGYTF	TGTGCCAGTAGTAGACGGGACGGATCCTATGGCTACACCTTC
many	.	12	TRBJ2-1	TRBV18	CASSPGGNEQFF	TGTGCCAGCAGCCCAGGGGGGAATGAGCAGTTCTTC
many	.	14	TRBJ1-2	TRBV19	CAIQDPYPPYGYTF	TGTGCCATCCAGGACCCCTATCCCCCATATGGCTACACCTTC
.	.	11	TRBJ2-7	TRBV5-1	CASSHHTEQYF	TGCGCCAGCAGCCACCACACCGAGCAGTACTTC
many	TRBD2	15	TRBJ2-1	TRBV12-3/TRBV12-4	CASSSPGLGVNEQFF	TGTGCCAGCAGTTCGCCTGGACTAGGTGTCAATGAGCAGTTCTTC
few	.	15	TRBJ2-4	TRBV7-2	CASSRTGASGDIQYF	TGTGCCAGCAGCCGAACAGGGGCGAGCGGGGACATTCAGTACTTC
many	.	14	TRBJ2-7	TRBV28	CASSQSPTLYEQYF	TGTGCCAGCAGTCAGTCCCCGACCCTCTACGAGCAGTACTTC
many	.	14	TRBJ1-1	TRBV9	CASSDGISGPEAFF	TGTGCCAGCAGCGACGGGATCTCAGGACCTGAAGCTTTCTTT
medium-sized	TRBD2	15	TRBJ2-1	TRBV12-5	CASGPGTSGYNEQFF	TGTGCTAGTGGCCCCGGGACTAGCGGTTACAATGAGCAGTTCTTC
.	.	16	TRBJ2-3	TRBV7-8	CASSFTAAGHADTQYF	TGTGCCAGCAGTTTTACAGCAGCGGGACATGCAGATACGCAGTATTTT
few	.	13	TRBJ1-5	TRBV6-1	CASSNEGSLPQHF	TGTGCCAGCAGTAACGAGGGATCCCTGCCCCAGCATTTT
few	.	15	TRBJ1-2	TRBV11-2	CASSPMGGRDYGYTF	TGTGCCAGCAGCCCGATGGGGGGGCGCGACTATGGCTACACCTTC
many	.	16	TRBJ2-5	TRBV12-5	CASGSSLEVFQETQYF	TGTGCTAGTGGTTCATCCCTGGAGGTATTCCAAGAGACCCAGTACTTC
many	TRBD2	16	TRBJ2-3	TRBV20-1	CSARGMTSGSGGTQYF	TGCAGTGCTAGAGGGATGACTAGCGGGAGTGGGGGTACGCAGTATTTT
many	.	14	TRBJ1-4	TRBV2	CASSERTVSEKLFF	TGTGCCAGCAGTGAAAGGACAGTCAGTGAAAAACTGTTTTTT
.	.	20	TRBJ1-3	TRBV9	CASSLYGDGGFASSGNTIYF	TGTGCCAGCAGCCTGTATGGGGACGGTGGGTTCGCGTCCTCTGGAAACACCATATATTTT
.	.	15	TRBJ2-1	TRBV7-9	CASSLPMSSYNEQFF	TGTGCCAGCAGCTTACCTATGAGCTCCTACAATGAGCAGTTCTTC
.	.	14	TRBJ1-1	TRBV11-3	CASSLFGADTEAFF	TGTGCCAGCAGCTTATTTGGCGCAGACACTGAAGCTTTCTTT
many	.	13	TRBJ1-6	TRBV3-1	CASSQDERVPLHF	TGTGCCAGCAGCCAAGATGAGAGAGTGCCCCTCCACTTT
many	.	12	TRBJ2-2	TRBV20-1	CSARTNTGELFF	TGCAGTGCAAGAACGAACACCGGGGAGCTGTTTTTT
many	.	14	TRBJ1-1	TRBV29-1	CSVNPDGLVTEAFF	TGCAGCGTTAACCCAGACGGACTCGTCACTGAAGCTTTCTTT
.	TRBD2	12	TRBJ2-1	TRBV20-1	CSAPGRGSEQFF	TGCAGTGCCCCAGGGCGGGGGAGTGAGCAGTTCTTC
few	TRBD2	18	TRBJ2-3	TRBV20-1	CSARDGPEGRAVTDTQYF	TGCAGTGCTAGAGATGGCCCAGAAGGGAGGGCCGTTACAGATACGCAGTATTTT
.	.	15	TRBJ2-7	TRBV6-2/TRBV6-3	CASSVTGTSYYEQYF	TGTGCCAGCAGTGTCACAGGGACTTCCTACTACGAGCAGTACTTC
.	TRBD2	12	TRBJ2-1	TRBV6-1	CAVLAGVNEQFF	TGTGCCGTACTAGCGGGAGTTAATGAGCAGTTCTTC
few	.	16	TRBJ1-2	TRBV9	CASSVAADRLNYGYTF	TGTGCCAGCAGCGTAGCTGCCGACAGGTTGAACTATGGCTACACCTTC
many	TRBD2	17	TRBJ2-1	TRBV12-3/TRBV12-4	CASSPPRASGYTYEQFF	TGTGCCAGCAGTCCTCCTAGGGCTAGCGGTTATACGTATGAGCAGTTCTTC
.	.	13	TRBJ1-6	TRBV30	CAWSGGRFSPLHF	TGTGCCTGGAGCGGGGGAAGGTTTTCACCCCTCCACTTT
many	.	15	TRBJ1-1	TRBV3-1	CASSHWGLSGTEAFF	TGTGCCAGCAGCCACTGGGGGCTTAGTGGCACTGAAGCTTTCTTT
.	.	13	TRBJ2-7	TRBV5-1	CASSLAADYDQYF	TGCGCCAGCAGCTTGGCCGCTGACTACGATCAGTACTTC
many	.	17	TRBJ1-2	TRBV28	CASSSTTRARPNYGYTF	TGTGCCAGCAGCTCTACGACGCGGGCAAGGCCTAACTATGGCTACACCTTC
few	.	14	TRBJ1-5	TRBV4-1	CASSQRTPDQPQHF	TGCGCCAGCAGCCAGAGGACACCGGATCAGCCCCAGCATTTT
many	TRBD2	16	TRBJ2-3	TRBV5-1	CASSETGTSGSDTQYF	TGCGCCAGCAGCGAAACCGGGACTAGCGGATCAGATACGCAGTATTTT